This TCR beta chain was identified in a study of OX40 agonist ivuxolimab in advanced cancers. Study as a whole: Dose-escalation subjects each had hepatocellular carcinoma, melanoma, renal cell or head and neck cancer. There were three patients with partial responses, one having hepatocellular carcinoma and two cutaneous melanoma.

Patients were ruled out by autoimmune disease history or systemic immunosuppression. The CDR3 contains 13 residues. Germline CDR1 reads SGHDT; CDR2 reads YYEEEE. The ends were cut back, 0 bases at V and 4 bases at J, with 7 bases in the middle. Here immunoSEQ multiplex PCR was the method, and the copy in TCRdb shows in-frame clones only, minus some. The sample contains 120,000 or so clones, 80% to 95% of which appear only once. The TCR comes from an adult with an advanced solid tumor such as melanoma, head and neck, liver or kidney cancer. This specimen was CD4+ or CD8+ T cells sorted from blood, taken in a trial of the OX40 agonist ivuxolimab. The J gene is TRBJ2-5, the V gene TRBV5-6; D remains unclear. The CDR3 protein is CASSLVSSETQYF. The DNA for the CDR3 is TGTGCCAGCAGCTTGGTCAGTTCAGAGACCCAGTACTTC.